The rows below give T cell receptor beta chains drawn from one sample of a study of T cell changes during pregnancy in multiple sclerosis. Sequencing used immunoSEQ multiplex PCR; TCRdb keeps in-frame clones, though not all of them. The sample carries approximately 98,000 clones, about 92% recorded once. The sequencing used peripheral blood, collected after pregnancy. These TCRs come from a female donor in good health, enrolled as a control in a pregnancy study. The CDR3 runs from the conserved cysteine through the conserved F or W. Each record gives: clone size, V gene, D gene, J gene, CDR3 DNA, CDR3 protein. A D gene is named only where the DNA matches it firmly. Only part of the rows carry a size: once, few, many, or a class if the clone is expanded.

-	TRBV27	-	TRBJ2-1	TGTGCCAGCAGTCACGGGGATGAGCAGTTCTTC	CASSHGDEQFF
-	TRBV30	TRBD1	TRBJ2-5	TGTGCCTGGAGTGAGGGGGCGGAGGAGACCCAGTACTTC	CAWSEGAEETQYF
once	TRBV5-6	TRBD2	TRBJ2-1	TGTGCCAGCAGCTTGGTCGGTTGGTCTAGCGGCTACAATGAGCAGTTCTTC	CASSLVGWSSGYNEQFF
-	TRBV5-1	-	TRBJ2-5	TGCGCCAGCAGCTCTGGGACAAAAGAGACCCAGTACTTC	CASSSGTKETQYF
-	TRBV12-2	-	TRBJ2-7	TGTGCAAGTCCCCCAAGACACCGGGACAGTAGCTACGAGCAGTACTTC	CASPPRHRDSSYEQYF
-	TRBV10-3	TRBD2	TRBJ2-7	TGTGCCATCAGAGGGACTAGCGGGAGGGCCGGCTCCTACGAGCAGTACTTC	CAIRGTSGRAGSYEQYF
few	TRBV2	-	TRBJ1-2	TGTGCCAGCAGTGTAACCGCGGGTCATGGCTACACCTTC	CASSVTAGHGYTF
-	TRBV11-2	-	TRBJ2-1	TGTGCCAGCAGCATAACGCCCCCCGGTCAGTTCTTC	CASSITPPGQFF
-	TRBV29-1	-	TRBJ2-7	TGCAGCGTTGAACAAAATTCTTCGGGGGAGCAGTACTTC	CSVEQNSSGEQYF
-	TRBV11-2	-	TRBJ1-2	TGTGCCAGCAGCTTAGATATAGGGGGTGGCTACACCTTC	CASSLDIGGGYTF
-	TRBV28	-	TRBJ2-3	TGTGCCAGCAGTGGTCCCGGGTCAGATACGCAGTATTTT	CASSGPGSDTQYF
-	TRBV4-1	TRBD1	TRBJ1-1	TGCGCCAGCAGCCTCCGGACAGGGTCAGCTTTAAACACTGAAGCTTTCTTT	CASSLRTGSALNTEAFF
-	TRBV6-1	-	TRBJ2-7	TGTGCCAGCAGTGGACCCGGAAGGGGCGAGCAGTACTTC	CASSGPGRGEQYF
-	TRBV19	TRBD1	TRBJ2-2	TGTGCCAGTAAAACAGGGGGAAAGGACACCGGGGAGCTGTTTTTT	CASKTGGKDTGELFF
-	TRBV2	-	TRBJ2-1	TGTGCCAGCAGTGGACTTAACAATGAGCAGTTCTTC	CASSGLNNEQFF
-	TRBV28	TRBD2	TRBJ2-7	TGTGCCAGCAGGGGCGGACTAGCGCGGTTTGGGGTGCAGTACTTC	CASRGGLARFGVQYF
-	TRBV19	TRBD1	TRBJ2-1	TGTGCCAGTAGTATCCTTCCTTTGAGGGACAGCCCCGCCAATGAGCAGTTCTTC	CASSILPLRDSPANEQFF
-	TRBV5-1	-	TRBJ2-1	TGCGCCAGCACCCCGGAAGGGGTTAGGCCCTCCTCCTACAATGAGCAGTTCTTC	CASTPEGVRPSSYNEQFF
-	TRBV11-2	TRBD2	TRBJ2-1	TGTGCCAGCAGCCCTGGGACTAGCGGGAGGTTGGGCTACAATGAGCAGTTCTTC	CASSPGTSGRLGYNEQFF
-	TRBV13	TRBD2	TRBJ2-3	TGTGCCAGCAGCGTAGCGGGAGGGACCTCTGACACAGATACGCAGTATTTT	CASSVAGGTSDTDTQYF
-	TRBV28	-	TRBJ1-4	TGTGCCAGCAGTTTATTTTTCCCTGGCGGATATAATGAAAAACTGTTTTTT	CASSLFFPGGYNEKLFF
-	TRBV19	-	TRBJ1-5	TGTGCCAGTAGTATAGAGGGAGGGAATCAGCCCCAGCATTTT	CASSIEGGNQPQHF
-	TRBV28	-	TRBJ2-2	TGTGCCAGCAGTAACGGACAGACCGGGGAGCTGTTTTTT	CASSNGQTGELFF
-	TRBV27	TRBD2	TRBJ2-1	TGTGCCAGCAGTTTATCCCTCCCTAGCGGGAATTTCAATGAGCAGTTCTTC	CASSLSLPSGNFNEQFF
-	TRBV7-8	-	TRBJ2-2	TGTGCTGCCGACTACCCGAACACCGGGGAGCTGTTTTTT	CAADYPNTGELFF
-	TRBV16	TRBD2	TRBJ2-5	TGTGCCAGCAGCCAATCCGGGGGGGACGAGACCCAGTACTTC	CASSQSGGDETQYF
-	TRBV6-6	-	TRBJ1-5	TGTGCCAGCAGCCCAGGAAAGCCCCAGCATTTT	CASSPGKPQHF
-	TRBV5-1	-	TRBJ1-5	TGCGCCAGCAGCTCGTTAGGGGGAGATTATCAGCCCCAGCATTTT	CASSSLGGDYQPQHF
-	TRBV5-4	TRBD1	TRBJ1-3	TGTGCCAGCAGCTTAGGGACAGGCTCTGGAAACACCATATATTTT	CASSLGTGSGNTIYF